The 29 T cell receptor beta chains listed next were all sequenced from one sample in a study of cytomegalovirus exposure and HLA in healthy donors. The primer mix had 60 Vbeta and 13 Jbeta primers. Profiled with immunoSEQ multiplex PCR; TCRdb holds only in-frame clones, not every one. This table holds about 120,000 clones, about 68% found once. Sequences were obtained from PBMCs. Receptors were obtained from a woman in her forties or fifties in good health and CMV-seropositive.

J is TRBJ2-5 and V is TRBV29-1, with D possibly matching TRBD1 (8 bases). Deletions cut 7 bases from V and 11 bases from J, with 17 bases between. Germline CDR1 and CDR2: SQVTM and ANQGSEA. CDR3 length: 11 residues. CDR3 amino acids: CSGGRQGWQYF. The DNA of the CDR3 is TGCAGCGGCGGGAGACAGGGGTGGCAGTACTTC.

In its sample, this clone was seen a few times. The chain employs TRBV19 and TRBJ1-1; a weak D match, TRBD1 (5 bases). Germline V gives CDR1 LNHDA, CDR2 SQIVND (reference sequence). V was pared by 11 bases and J by 2 bases, with 12 bases between. The CDR3 loop spans 12 amino acids. The CDR3 bases are TGTGCCGTAATGGACAAAAACACTGAAGCTTTCTTT. Its translation is CAVMDKNTEAFF.

The chain recombines TRBV4-1 with TRBJ1-5; 7 bases align to TRBD1. The CDR3 totals 16 residues. Germline V gene lookup returns CDR1 MGHRA and CDR2 YSYEKL. The V gene end was trimmed by 2 bases and the J gene end by 0 bases; junction bases not matched to a gene: 4. The chain's CDR3 is CASSQMTGSSNQPQHF. In DNA, the CDR3 is TGCGCCAGCAGCCAAATGACAGGGTCTAGCAATCAGCCCCAGCATTTT.

V is TRBV9 and J is TRBJ1-2, with 9 bases matching TRBD1. The CDR3 runs 16 residues. Germline V gives CDR1 SGDLS, CDR2 YYNGEE. The J segment lost 2 bases and the V segment lost 4 bases, leaving 9 bases of the junction unmatched. This chain's CDR3 is CASSYRDRDGNYGYTF. Here the CDR3 DNA reads TGTGCCAGCAGCTACCGGGACAGGGATGGAAACTATGGCTACACCTTC.

The chain joins TRBV5-1 to TRBJ1-1, with a tentative D call TRBD1 (5 bases). The CDR3 is made up of 14 amino acids. Germline CDR1 reads SGHRS; CDR2 reads YFSETQ. Trimming removed 5 bases at V and 2 bases at J, with 13 bases between. CDR3 bases: TGCGCCAGCAGTCGAGAAAGGGGCAACACTGAAGCTTTCTTT. Translation gives CASSRERGNTEAFF.

The chain carries TRBV2 and TRBJ2-2; 8 bases line up with TRBD1. Germline CDR1 and CDR2: SNHLY and FYNNEI. Trimming at V came to 7 bases and at J to 1 base, leaving 2 bases not matched to a gene. There are 14 residues in the CDR3. CDR3 sequence (DNA): TGTGCCAGCATGGACAGGGAGAACACCGGGGAGCTGTTTTTT. This encodes CASMDRENTGELFF.

The CDR3: CASSQDTATDTQYF. DNA of the CDR3: TGCGCCAGCAGCCAAGATACTGCCACAGATACGCAGTATTTT. The chain recombines TRBV4-3 with TRBJ2-3; no definite D call. The V end was cut by 0 bases, the J end by 2 bases, with 6 bases between. The CDR3 extends over 14 amino acids. Germline V lookup: CDR1 LGHNA, CDR2 YSLEER.

The V gene is TRBV4-3, the J gene TRBJ1-2; D unclear. Trimming pared 0 bases from V and 6 bases from J, leaving 8 bases between. The CDR3 loop spans 13 amino acids. CDR1 is LGHNA, CDR2 YSLEER, per germline. The CDR3 sequence is CASSQERADGYTF. CDR3 nucleotide sequence: TGCGCCAGCAGCCAAGAGCGGGCGGATGGCTACACCTTC.

The chain joins TRBV18 to TRBJ2-1; D gene ambiguous. The CDR3 is 15 amino acids. Germline values: CDR1 KGHSH, CDR2 LQKENI. Trimming pared 3 bases from V and 5 bases from J, leaving 14 bases between. The CDR3 region is CASSPLEERDNEQFF. DNA for the CDR3: TGTGCCAGCTCACCCCTAGAAGAACGGGACAATGAGCAGTTCTTC.

This rearrangement joins TRBV27 to TRBJ2-1; TRBD2 agrees at 8 bases. Germline V lookup: CDR1 MNHEY, CDR2 SMNVEV (reference sequence). Germline trimming cut 0 bases from V and 5 bases from J; bases unmatched to any gene: 6. The CDR3 has 16 residues. The CDR3 here is CASSLSPGSGNNEQFF. CDR3 nucleotide sequence: TGTGCCAGCAGTTTATCGCCGGGTAGCGGGAACAATGAGCAGTTCTTC.

The chain recombines TRBV5-6 with TRBJ1-2, with 7 bases fitting TRBD1. CDR1 and CDR2 (germline): SGHDT, YYEEEE. Trimming at V came to 0 bases and at J to 4 bases, leaving 3 bases not matched to a gene. The CDR3 totals 14 residues. The CDR3 sequence: CASSLEGGGYGYTF. In DNA form, the CDR3 reads TGTGCCAGCAGCTTGGAAGGGGGCGGCTATGGCTACACCTTC.

This chain joins TRBV7-2 and TRBJ2-2; D is perhaps TRBD2 (6 bases). Trimming removed 0 bases at V and 4 bases at J, with 9 bases between. Per the germline V gene, CDR1 is SGHTA and CDR2 is FQGNSA. This CDR3 has 15 amino acids. The CDR3 DNA sequence: TGTGCCAGCAGCTTAGCGGGGGGAGGCACCGGGGAGCTGTTTTTT. It is translated as CASSLAGGGTGELFF.

This clone was counted a few times. At one boundary the junction diverges from the germline segment, which might be a read error. The chain employs TRBV2 and TRBJ2-1, with 8 bases that match TRBD2. Germline CDR1 and CDR2: SNHLY and FYNNEI. The CDR3 runs to 13 residues. CDR3 loop: CASSEGLAGEQFF. Written as DNA, the CDR3 is TGTGCCAGCAGCGAAGGACTAGCTGGTGAGCAGTTCTTC.

V is TRBV19 and J is TRBJ1-5, with a tentative D call TRBD1 (6 bases). V lost 5 bases and J lost 0, with 11 bases in between. This CDR3 spans 15 amino acids. Germline values: CDR1 LNHDA, CDR2 SQIVND (reference sequence). CDR3 region: CASSLGAGSNQPQHF. CDR3 in DNA: TGTGCCAGTAGTTTGGGGGCTGGTAGCAATCAGCCCCAGCATTTT.

The rearrangement joins TRBV7-9 to TRBJ2-7; TRBD2 matches at 8 bases. This CDR3 region has 14 residues. V was clipped by 5 bases and J by 7 bases; unmatched bases: 10. The V gene's germline CDR1 is SEHNR and CDR2 FQNEAQ (reference sequence). The CDR3 nucleotides are TGTGCCAGCAGCCGGGAGGGACAAGGCCGGGAGCAGTACTTC. Amino acids: CASSREGQGREQYF.

This clone was counted a few times. V usage is TRBV15 and J usage is TRBJ2-1, with TRBD1 matching 8 bases. Looked up from germline, CDR1 is LNHNV and CDR2 is YYDKDF (reference sequence). V dropped 3 bases and J dropped 6; count of bases not matched to a gene: 4. This CDR3 region has 14 residues. The CDR3: CATSRDRVGNEQFF. The CDR3 coding sequence is TGTGCCACCAGCAGGGACAGGGTTGGCAATGAGCAGTTCTTC.

This clone occurred once. The chain joins TRBV5-6 to TRBJ2-7, with TRBD2 matching 10 bases. Germline-derived CDR1 and CDR2 are SGHDT and YYEEEE. CDR3 length equals 16 residues. The J segment lost 5 bases and the V segment lost 1 base, leaving 9 bases of the junction unmatched. CDR3 loop: CASSLSASGSPHEQYF. As DNA, the CDR3 is TGTGCCAGCAGCTTGAGCGCTAGCGGGAGTCCCCACGAGCAGTACTTC.

The rearrangement links TRBV2 to TRBJ1-4, with 8 nucleotides matching TRBD1. From germline, CDR1 is SNHLY and CDR2 FYNNEI. The CDR3 runs 15 residues. V shed 5 bases, J shed 7 bases, and the junction held 9 bases outside the gene matches. CDR3: CASSLQGALSEKLFF. Here the CDR3 DNA reads TGTGCCAGCAGTCTCCAGGGGGCTTTGAGTGAAAAACTGTTTTTT.

This chain connects TRBV9 to TRBJ2-1; 8 bases line up with TRBD1. V was pared by 0 bases and J by 0 bases, with 5 bases of the junction left unmatched. The length of the CDR3 is 17 residues. Germline V lookup: CDR1 SGDLS, CDR2 YYNGEE. The CDR3 region has the DNA TGTGCCAGCAGCGTAGCTACCGGGACAGGCTCCTACAATGAGCAGTTCTTC. It is translated as CASSVATGTGSYNEQFF.

V usage is TRBV25-1 and J usage is TRBJ1-1; D not resolved. CDR1 is MGHDK, CDR2 SYGVNS, per germline. Trimming stripped 4 bases from V and 0 bases from J, with 12 bases between. This CDR3 is 15 amino acids long. DNA of the CDR3: TGTGCCAGCAGTGGATCATTCGGGATGAACACTGAAGCTTTCTTT. Protein: CASSGSFGMNTEAFF.

This clone has more than one count but fewer than ten. The chain links TRBV4-3 to TRBJ1-1; no clear D gene. CDR3 length: 14 amino acids. Per germline, CDR1 LGHNA and CDR2 YSLEER. The V gene lost 5 bases and the J gene lost 1 base, with 11 bases spanning the gap. The CDR3 spells CASSSDTENTEAFF. CDR3 bases: TGCGCCAGCAGCTCAGACACAGAGAACACTGAAGCTTTCTTT.

This rearrangement joins TRBV18 to TRBJ2-1, with 10 bases lining up with TRBD2. Germline V lookup: CDR1 KGHSH, CDR2 LQKENI. V was clipped by 0 bases and J by 6 bases; unmatched bases: 5. The CDR3 is made up of 16 amino acids. For the CDR3, the DNA is TGTGCCAGCTCACCACCCTTAGCGGGAGGTAGCAATGAGCAGTTCTTC. Protein: CASSPPLAGGSNEQFF.

This clone was observed a few times. The chain has TRBV4-2 and TRBJ2-7; D is ambiguous. Trimming took off 0 bases at V and 0 bases at J, with 3 bases between the two ends. The CDR3 has 13 residues. Germline values: CDR1 LGHNA, CDR2 YNFKEQ. The CDR3: CASSQDISYEQYF. The CDR3 region has the DNA TGTGCCAGCAGCCAAGATATCTCCTACGAGCAGTACTTC.

This clone was seen a few times. The chain links TRBV5-1 to TRBJ1-2; possible D gene TRBD1, 6 bases. The CDR3 length is 13 residues. V lost 1 base to trimming and J lost 6 bases, with 10 bases between them. CDR1 is SGHRS and CDR2 is YFSETQ in the germline V gene. CDR3 DNA sequence: TGCGCCAGCAGCTTGCTGGGGGCAAATGGCTACACCTTC. Protein: CASSLLGANGYTF. Filled out from reference TRBV5-1 and TRBJ1-2, the complete variable domain reads KAGVTQTPRYLIKTRGQQVTLSCSPISGHRSVSWYQQTPGQGLQFLFEYFSETQRNKGNFPGRFSGRQFSNSRSEMNVSTLELGDSALYLCASSLLGANGYTFGSGTRLTVV.

The chain couples TRBV6-5 to TRBJ2-2; possibly TRBD2 for D (5 bases). CDR1 and CDR2 (germline): MNHEY, SVGAGI. This CDR3 is 15 amino acids long. V was cut by 2 bases and J by 7 bases, with 14 bases left in between. The CDR3 DNA sequence: TGTGCCAGCAGTTACCAGCCCCAAGGGAGCGGGGAGCTGTTTTTT. Amino acids: CASSYQPQGSGELFF.

With regard to this clone: This same CDR3 is encoded by further DNA sequences in the sample. The V gene is TRBV4-3, the J gene TRBJ1-2; D is possibly TRBD1 (6 bases). The CDR3 has 13 amino acids. Looked up from germline, CDR1 is LGHNA and CDR2 is YSLEER. Trimming removed 2 bases from V and 6 bases from J, with 10 bases in between. The CDR3 nucleotides are TGCGCCAGCAGCCAAACGTCAGGGGATGGCTACACCTTC. Translating gives CASSQTSGDGYTF.

This clone was detected once. The same CDR3 can be traced to other DNA sequences in this sample. V gene TRBV27 combines with J gene TRBJ2-2; 8 bases are shared with TRBD1. CDR3 size: 15 residues. Trimming at V came to 3 bases and at J to 2 bases, leaving 2 bases not matched to a gene. Germline CDR1 is MNHEY and CDR2 is SMNVEV (reference sequence). The CDR3 loop reads CASSFGTGNTGELFF. For the CDR3, the DNA is TGTGCCAGCAGTTTCGGGACAGGCAACACCGGGGAGCTGTTTTTT.

The chain recombines TRBV28 with TRBJ2-1; D might be TRBD2 (6 bases). The V and J ends lost 6 bases and 8 bases respectively, with 14 bases between them. This CDR3 is built from 13 residues. Looked up from germline, CDR1 is MDHEN and CDR2 is SYDVKM. The CDR3 protein is CASRKWGGDEQFF. CDR3 coding DNA: TGTGCCAGCAGAAAATGGGGAGGCGATGAGCAGTTCTTC.

This rearrangement joins TRBV12-2 to TRBJ1-5. TRBV12-2 constitutes a pseudogene. The CDR3 runs to 17 residues. CDR3 DNA: TGTGCAAGTCGCTTAGACGGGCGGGGAAAAGTCAATCAGCCCCAGCATTTT. Encoded protein: CASRLDGRGKVNQPQHF.